The present T cell receptor (beta chain) was sequenced within a study of cytomegalovirus exposure and HLA in healthy donors. Findings and caveats of the study: Available immune exposure information covered CMV serostatus only.

Trimming pared 4 bases from V and 0 bases from J, leaving 9 bases between. Germline V gene lookup returns CDR1 SEHNR and CDR2 FQNEAQ (reference sequence). The CDR3 has 14 amino acids. It was with 60 Vbeta and 13 Jbeta primers that the PCR ran. Only in-frame clones appear in the TCRdb table, and some are missing; sequencing was by immunoSEQ multiplex PCR. The sample consists of tens of thousands of clones, 65% to 85% of them appearing once. This clone is deemed medium-sized. Its specificity is not known. The receptor was isolated from a male donor in good health and CMV-seronegative. The sample comprised PBMCs. The V gene is TRBV7-9, the J gene TRBJ1-1; possible D gene TRBD1, 5 bases. The CDR3 loop is CASSYGGLNTEAFF. CDR3 in DNA: TGTGCCAGCAGCTATGGGGGGTTGAACACTGAAGCTTTCTTT.